The source of this T cell receptor (beta chain) is a study of beta chain features in type 1 diabetes (dated by TCRdb to the late 2010s). With respect to the entire study: No differences in mean age, gender distribution, total cell number or subset yield were found between patients and healthy donors. A total of around 100 million sorted cells were examined across all samples, and RNA yield correlated strongly with the number of cells per subset. The study compared the TCRB repertoires of sorted circulating CD4+ T cell subsets in recently diagnosed type 1 diabetes patients with those in matched healthy donors. Naive and central memory subsets were obtained from all 30 or so donors, but regulatory and stem cell-like memory subsets were isolated from only 8 patients and about 8 healthy donors. General study outcomes and caveats: Because cDNA was sequenced instead of genomic DNA, highly expressing activated cells could be over-represented, though the groups showed no difference in activation or CD3 levels. PCR might favor shorter templates, but patient and control samples were amplified and corrected together, so any skew would affect both groups equally. Naive, central memory and regulatory TCRB repertoires appeared more similar among patients than among healthy donors. Because the HLA sub-analyses included only small numbers of individuals, any influence of HLA type on TCRB rearrangement was left unresolved. At VDJ recombination sites, patients with type 1 diabetes made fewer insertions and deleted more nucleotides, a pattern implying thymic rearrangement abnormalities. In all four CD4+ subsets, TCRB CDR3 length was moderately but significantly shorter in type 1 diabetes patients.

The High Capacity cDNA Reverse Transcription Kit was used to reverse transcribe all of the isolated RNA, meaning that expressed TCRB transcripts were what got sequenced. Deep immunoSEQ sequencing was applied to naive, central memory and regulatory T cell samples, giving an average of approximately 3.8 million total reads per sample. Sorted cells were lysed in RLT buffer, and RNA was extracted using DNase-treated RNeasy Micro or Mini kits according to cell number. To prevent cross-contamination, every cell subset was processed on its own, while patient and healthy donor samples were processed together. The immunoSEQ multiplex PCR was used to amplify TCRB sequences from cDNA, yielding 87-bp fragments that span the CDR3 region. Sequencing of the amplicons was done on the Illumina HiSeq platform. From the authors' description of their analysis: PCR bias was computationally corrected using synthetic template baselines, reads within Hamming distance 2 were collapsed, and singletons that could not be merged were discarded. Reads were aligned to IMGT to assign V, D and J genes, CDR3 length, and insertions or deletions at six rearrangement sites. Within each subset, clonotype counts were normalized to sorted cell number, after which true diversity and Gini coefficients were computed with the tcR R package. Repertoire sharing was quantified using the overlap coefficient calculated on TCRB nucleotide sequences. Out-of-frame TCRB sequences from naive cells were analyzed to stand in for the pre-selection repertoire. TCRdb retrieved this table from immuneACCESS and kept in-frame rearrangements only. Not all clones are present; in checked studies, unresolved V genes account for under half, and no reason is known for the remainder. For V, J and clone size, that table is used; D and trimming come from the DNA. This sample holds over 700,000 clones; around a sixth were observed only once. Around 0.02% of the sample lies in the top ten.

This clone has more than one count but fewer than ten. This clone's antigen is unknown. No base-level quality is on record; no much larger clone is a single base apart. From each donor, a single peripheral blood sample of approximately 110 mL on average was drawn into heparinised tubes. Naive, central memory, regulatory and stem cell-like memory CD4+ T cells were sorted on a BD FACSAria II using a panel including CD45RO, CCR7, CD25, CD127, CD95 and CD27. Purity was above 95% for every sorted population. PBMCs were isolated right away by Lymphoprep density gradient centrifugation and were stained directly, without culture. So that batch effects would be minimized, each experiment stained and sorted samples in pairs, pairing one healthy donor with one patient. The source material was naive CD4+ T cells from blood. What this sample's cell subset or site label stands for: true naive CD4+ T cells. The receptor comes from a woman aged 18-29 years in good health.

Here is the DNA: TGCGCCAGCAGCTTGGATCCTAGCGGGAGATACCAGGCCTACAATGAGCAGTTCTTC. Its translation is CASSLDPSGRYQAYNEQFF. The rearranged segments are TRBV5-1 and TRBJ2-1, with TRBD2 identical over 10 junction bases. Germline trimming amounts to 0 bases on V and 2 bases on J, with 11 as the count of junction bases outside the gene matches. Spanning cysteine to phenylalanine, the CDR3 consists of 19 amino acids. Only the CDR3 DNA stays, 57 bases, in frame from base 1. According to the germline V gene, CDR1 reads SGHRS and CDR2 reads YFSETQ.